This entry lists 9 T cell receptor beta chains sequenced from one sample in a study of T cells in Graves' hyperthyroidism and ophthalmopathy. TCR beta CDR3 region amplification was performed from RNA transcripts. The TCR CDR3 first-round RT-PCR relied on the HTBI primer set. Each CDR3 protein gets one entry after TCRdb re-called the multiplex PCR reads with MiXCR. Of roughly 700,000 distinct CDR3 sequences listed, roughly 15% are singletons. Material: blood. Every receptor here comes from a young woman with Graves' hyperthyroidism.

The CDR3 region is CASSGAHSGYEQYF. CDR3 nucleotide sequence: TGTGCCAGCAGCGGGGCCCATTCGGGTTACGAGCAGTACTTC. This chain connects TRBV12-3 or TRBV12-4 to TRBJ2-7; D possibly matches TRBD1 or TRBD2 (5 bases each). This CDR3 is 14 amino acids long. Trimming stripped 6 bases from V and 4 bases from J, with 16 bases between.

This clonotype came up a few times. This chain uses TRBV19 with TRBJ2-7; 10 bases are a match to TRBD1. In germline, CDR1 is LNHDA, CDR2 SQIVND (reference sequence). This CDR3 is 14 amino acids long. V shed 4 bases, J shed 3 bases, and the junction held 3 bases outside the gene matches. CDR3 DNA sequence: TGTGCCAGTAGTAAGGACAGGGGGAACTACGAGCAGTACTTC. Its protein is CASSKDRGNYEQYF.

This clonotype was counted ten times or more. The chain has TRBV7-8 and TRBJ2-5; 9 bases are a match to TRBD2. The CDR3 length is 15 residues. Germline loops: CDR1 SGHVS, CDR2 FQNEAQ. V shed 7 bases and J 3 bases; nucleotides not matched to a gene: 9. CDR3 sequence reads: CASTSRASGKETQYF. The DNA of the CDR3 is TGTGCCAGCACCTCTAGGGCTAGCGGGAAAGAGACCCAGTACTTC.

This clonotype was detected only a few times. The chain uses TRBV27 and TRBJ2-7; 9 bases match TRBD2. V dropped 2 bases and J dropped 3; count of bases not matched to a gene: 8. The germline CDR1 and CDR2 sequences are MNHEY and SMNVEV (reference sequence). The CDR3 extends over 16 amino acids. DNA of the CDR3: TGTGCCAGCAGTTTAAGTGGTAGCGGGGGCCTCTACGAGCAGTACTTC. It codes for CASSLSGSGGLYEQYF.

CDR3 residues: CAISPEGAKNIQYF. CDR3 bases: TGTGCCATCAGCCCCGAGGGAGCCAAAAACATTCAGTACTTC. V is TRBV10-3 and J is TRBJ2-4; tentative D call: TRBD2 (5 bases). V was shortened by 6 bases and J by 0 bases, with 9 bases between the two germline ends. CDR3 length equals 14 residues. Germline loops: CDR1 ENHRY, CDR2 SYGVKD.

About this clonotype: The germline gene is not matched at one end of the junction; a read error may be the cause. The chain carries TRBV4-1 and TRBJ1-2, with 7 bases that match TRBD1. This CDR3 region has 16 residues. Germline V lookup: CDR1 MGHRA, CDR2 YSYEKL. The CDR3 DNA reads TGCGCCAGCACCCAAGACGACAGGGATTTATTTGATGGCTACACCTTC. Its protein is CASTQDDRDLFDGYTF.

There are many counts of this clonotype. The chain links TRBV2 to TRBJ2-2; weak D call: TRBD1 (5 bases). The CDR3 has 13 amino acids. Germline CDR1 reads SNHLY; CDR2 reads FYNNEI. Deletions cut 11 bases from V and 3 bases from J, with 13 bases between. The CDR3 DNA follows: TGTGCCGGTAGACCAGGGTACACCGGGGAGCTGTTTTTT. This sequence encodes CAGRPGYTGELFF. Using reference TRBV2 and TRBJ2-2 for the parts outside the CDR3, the full variable domain is EPEVTQTPSHQVTQMGQEVILRCVPISNHLYFYWYRQILGQKVEFLVSFYNNEISEKSEIFDDQFSVERPDGSNFTLKIRSTKLEDSAMYFCAGRPGYTGELFFGEGSRLTVL.

The V and J genes are TRBV20-1 and TRBJ2-5; the D gene is possibly TRBD1 (6 bases). V was trimmed by 6 bases and J by 1 base, leaving 15 bases between them. This CDR3 contains 14 residues. In germline, CDR1 is DFQATT, CDR2 SNEGSKA (reference sequence). The CDR3 DNA reads TGCAGTGCCGTACCGGGACACAGCCAAGAGACCCAGTACTTC. It is translated as CSAVPGHSQETQYF.

This clonotype has at least ten counts. The chain carries TRBV28 and TRBJ2-7; D might be TRBD1 (5 bases). The germline V gene encodes CDR1 MDHEN and CDR2 SYDVKM. V lost 1 base and J lost 3, with 7 bases in between. The CDR3 is 13 residues long. The CDR3 reads CASSLSQGYEQYF. The CDR3 DNA is TGTGCCAGCAGTTTATCCCAGGGCTACGAGCAGTACTTC.